The rows below give T cell receptor beta chains drawn from one sample of a study of T cell responses to AZD1222 COVID-19 vaccine. Repertoires were generated with immunoSEQ multiplex PCR, while TCRdb's copy carries only in-frame clones and drops some. The repertoire consists of 100,000 to 150,000 clones, with approximately 88% occurring once and the leading ten covering 7.5% to 8%. The sample in question was peripheral blood, obtained on day 0 of AZD1222 vaccination. Receptors originate from an adult in good health. The CDR3 runs from the conserved cysteine through the conserved F or W. Each record gives: V gene, J gene, D gene, CDR3 length, clone size, CDR3 DNA, CDR3 protein. D genes are given only for firm matches. Clone sizes are given selectively: once, few, many, or a class where the clone is expanded.

TRBV5-8	TRBJ1-2	NA	15	NA	TGTGCCAGCAGCCCAAGGCTATCGTGGGGCTATGGCTACACCTTC	CASSPRLSWGYGYTF
TRBV5-1	TRBJ2-1	NA	14	NA	TGCGCCAGCAGCTTGGGACGGGCCTACAATGAGCAGTTCTTC	CASSLGRAYNEQFF
TRBV7-2	TRBJ2-5	TRBD2	15	NA	TGTGCCAGCAGCCCCTTGACGGGGGGAAGAGAGACCCAGTACTTC	CASSPLTGGRETQYF
TRBV6-5	TRBJ1-2	TRBD1	15	NA	TGTGCCAGCAGTACGAGGGACAGTCGTAGCTATGGCTACACCTTC	CASSTRDSRSYGYTF
TRBV10-2	TRBJ1-1	NA	11	NA	TGCGCCAGCAGTGAGGGGAATGAAGCTTTCTTT	CASSEGNEAFF
TRBV18	TRBJ2-3	TRBD2	15	NA	TGTGCCAGCTCACCACCGAGCGGGGCCACAGATACGCAGTATTTT	CASSPPSGATDTQYF
TRBV5-4	TRBJ1-1	NA	11	NA	TGTGCCAGCGGGGGCGTGGATGAAGCTTTCTTT	CASGGVDEAFF
TRBV18	TRBJ2-7	NA	14	NA	TGTGCCAGCTCGCCGTTGGACAAGGGCTACGAGCAGTACTTC	CASSPLDKGYEQYF
TRBV9	TRBJ2-5	TRBD2	16	NA	TGTGCCAGCAGCGTAGGTAGCGGGGGGGCCCCAGAGACCCAGTACTTC	CASSVGSGGAPETQYF
TRBV7-8	TRBJ1-6	NA	15	NA	TGTGCCAGCAGCTTAGACACAGGGAGGTATTCACCCCTCCACTTT	CASSLDTGRYSPLHF
TRBV30	TRBJ1-5	TRBD1	14	NA	TGTGCCGGGACTTGGACAGGGGGAAGGCAGCCCCAGCATTTT	CAGTWTGGRQPQHF
TRBV7-9	TRBJ1-1	NA	12	once	TGTGCCAGCAGCTTCGGTAACACTGAAGCTTTCTTT	CASSFGNTEAFF
TRBV6-4	TRBJ2-6	NA	16	NA	TGTGCCAGCAGTGACAGGGGGAGGTCTGGGGCCAACGTCCTGACTTTC	CASSDRGRSGANVLTF
TRBV7-3	TRBJ1-1	TRBD1	15	once	TGTGCCAGCAGCTTGGGACAGGGGGGAGACACTGAAGCTTTCTTT	CASSLGQGGDTEAFF
TRBV9	TRBJ2-5	NA	14	once	TGTGCCAGCAGCTTGGGACCAAACGGGGAGACCCAGTACTTC	CASSLGPNGETQYF
TRBV7-2	TRBJ1-4	NA	15	NA	TGTGCCAGCAGCCCATACCGCAGGGAACCGGAAAAACTGTTTTTT	CASSPYRREPEKLFF
TRBV12-3/TRBV12-4	TRBJ2-3	NA	13	NA	TGTGCCAGCAGTTTACAGGGCACAGATACGCAGTATTTT	CASSLQGTDTQYF
TRBV7-3	TRBJ2-7	TRBD2	13	NA	TGTGCCAGCGCGGGAGGGCCAATGGGCGAGCAGTACTTC	CASAGGPMGEQYF
TRBV7-6	TRBJ2-2	NA	15	NA	TGTGCCAGCAGCTTAACAGGAACGAACACCGGGGAGCTGTTTTTT	CASSLTGTNTGELFF
TRBV18	TRBJ2-3	NA	15	NA	TGTGCCAGCTCACCACCATCCCAAGGAGATGGCACGCAGTATTTT	CASSPPSQGDGTQYF
TRBV18	TRBJ2-1	NA	13	NA	TGTGCCAGCTCAATGCCTCTCCACAATGAGCAGTTCTTC	CASSMPLHNEQFF
TRBV15	TRBJ2-2	NA	17	NA	TGTGCCACCAGCAGGGGCGGGGCTCGCGCGTTCACCGGGGAGCTGTTTTTT	CATSRGGARAFTGELFF
TRBV5-1	TRBJ2-7	NA	16	NA	TGCGCCAGCAGCTTGGGAGGCGGGGTGAGCTCCTACGAGCAGTACTTC	CASSLGGGVSSYEQYF
TRBV4-1	TRBJ1-5	NA	15	NA	TGCGCCAGCAGCCAAGATGAGCTCGGCAATCAGCCCCAGCATTTT	CASSQDELGNQPQHF
TRBV6-5	TRBJ1-2	TRBD1	15	NA	TGTGCCAGCAGTCCCTCCGAGACAGGGGTCCGGGGCTACACCTTC	CASSPSETGVRGYTF
TRBV2	TRBJ2-7	TRBD2	14	NA	TGTGCCAGCACGGGTCTAGCGGGAGGCAACGAGCAGTACTTC	CASTGLAGGNEQYF
TRBV28	TRBJ2-3	NA	12	NA	TGTGCCAGTGCCGGGAGCACAGATACGCAGTATTTT	CASAGSTDTQYF
TRBV30	TRBJ1-5	NA	12	NA	TGTGCCTGGAGTGTATCTCCGCAGCCCCAGCATTTT	CAWSVSPQPQHF